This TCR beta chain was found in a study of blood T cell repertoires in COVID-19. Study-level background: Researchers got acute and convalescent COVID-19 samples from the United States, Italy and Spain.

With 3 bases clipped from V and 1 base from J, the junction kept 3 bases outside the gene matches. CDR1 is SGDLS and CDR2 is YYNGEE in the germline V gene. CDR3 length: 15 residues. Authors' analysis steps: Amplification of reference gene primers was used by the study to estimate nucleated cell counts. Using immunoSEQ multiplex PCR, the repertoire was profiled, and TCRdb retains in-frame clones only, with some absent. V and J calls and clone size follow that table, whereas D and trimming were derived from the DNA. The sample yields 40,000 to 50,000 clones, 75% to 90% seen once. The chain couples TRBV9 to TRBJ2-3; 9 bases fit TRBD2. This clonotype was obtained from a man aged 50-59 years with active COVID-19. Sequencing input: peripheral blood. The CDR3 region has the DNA TGTGCCAGCAGCGCCCGACTAGCGGGCACAGATACGCAGTATTTT. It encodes CASSARLAGTDTQYF.